The 27 T cell receptor beta chains listed next were all sequenced from one sample in a study of T-cell reconstitution after alpha-beta-depleted transplantation in children. TCRbeta library construction was performed incorporating unique molecular identifiers. MiXCR was run by TCRdb on the PCR reads, yielding one entry per CDR3 protein. The repertoire holds 550,000 to 600,000 distinct CDR3 sequences, with around 23% as singletons. The sample was PBMCs, mostly from graft donor cells, taken 360 days after TCRalphabeta/CD19-depleted stem cell transplant. The receptors shown here come from a boy under two years old who had a stem cell transplant for acute myeloid leukemia, so the T cells may come from the graft donor.

V gene TRBV20-1 combines with J gene TRBJ2-7, with D perhaps matching TRBD2 (6 bases). This CDR3 has 11 amino acids. Germline V CDR1 and CDR2: DFQATT, SNEGSKA (reference sequence). Trimming removed 3 bases at V and 6 bases at J, with 9 bases between. CDR3 nucleotide sequence: TGCAGTGCTAGCGAGGGAGGCGAGCAGTACTTC. Translated: CSASEGGEQYF.

This chain uses TRBV20-1 with TRBJ1-6, with a weak D call TRBD1 (6 bases). Trimming shortened V by 4 bases and J by 11 bases, and 15 bases separated the two germline ends. Germline loops: CDR1 DFQATT, CDR2 SNEGSKA (reference sequence). The CDR3 is 13 amino acids. As DNA, the CDR3 is TGCAGTGCTAAGGGGACAAGTACCGCACCCCTCCACTTT. Its protein product is CSAKGTSTAPLHF.

The DNA for the CDR3 is TGTGCCAGCAGCTTGAAGGGGGGACAAGGCGAGCAGTACGTC. Amino acids: CASSLKGGQGEQYV. This chain links TRBV7-2 with TRBJ2-7, with D possibly called TRBD1 or TRBD2 (6 bases each). CDR1 and CDR2 (germline): SGHTA, FQGNSA. V was pared by 3 bases and J by 6 bases, with 15 bases between. The CDR3 extends over 14 amino acids.

The chain combines TRBV7-2 with TRBJ2-5, with a tentative D call TRBD1 (6 bases). This CDR3 spans 15 amino acids. The V end lost 5 bases, the J end lost 0 bases, and 13 bases lay between the germline ends. The germline CDR1 and CDR2 sequences are SGHTA and FQGNSA. CDR3 nucleotide sequence: TGTGCCAGCAGCGGGCAAAGGGGGTACCAAGAGACCCAGTACTTC. Translated, it gives CASSGQRGYQETQYF. The variable domain in full, with the rest retrieved from reference TRBV7-2 and TRBJ2-5, is GAGVSQSPSNKVTEKGKDVELRCDPISGHTALYWYRQSLGQGLEFLIYFQGNSAPDKSGLPSDRFSAERTGGSVSTLTIQRTQQEDSAVYLCASSGQRGYQETQYFGPGTRLLVL.

The chain couples TRBV28 to TRBJ1-5; D may be TRBD1 (6 bases). Trimming took 6 bases from V and 7 from J, leaving 13 bases between them. The CDR3 sequence is 13 residues long. Germline lookup yields CDR1 MDHEN and CDR2 SYDVKM. The CDR3 sequence: CASRGGAGQPQHF. Written as DNA, the CDR3 is TGTGCCAGCAGGGGGGGGGCCGGACAGCCCCAGCATTTT.

This clonotype was picked up many times. The V call is TRBV4-3, the J call TRBJ2-1; D is ambiguous. Germline values: CDR1 LGHNA, CDR2 YSLEER. The CDR3 length is 16 residues. V shed 1 base and J shed 0 bases, with 10 bases lying between them. The CDR3 sequence: CASSQARASSYNEQFF. The CDR3 bases are TGCGCCAGCAGCCAAGCCCGGGCGAGCTCCTACAATGAGCAGTTCTTC.

V and J are TRBV20-1 and TRBJ1-1, with 7 nucleotides matching TRBD1. Losses at the gene ends were 0 bases for V and 4 bases for J; bases not matched to a gene: 5. Germline CDR1 is DFQATT and CDR2 is SNEGSKA (reference sequence). This CDR3 is built from 14 residues. The CDR3 bases are TGCAGTGCTAGAGACTCAGGGGGGCCCACTGAAGCTTTCTTT. Translating gives CSARDSGGPTEAFF.

The chain uses TRBV7-9 and TRBJ2-1; tentative D call: TRBD1 (6 bases). The CDR3 is made up of 11 amino acids. V was trimmed by 5 bases and J by 11 bases, leaving 10 bases between them. Per germline, CDR1 SEHNR and CDR2 FQNEAQ (reference sequence). This CDR3 is CASSRGQQQFF. The CDR3 DNA sequence: TGTGCCAGCAGCAGGGGACAACAGCAGTTCTTC.

J is TRBJ1-2 and V is TRBV27, with TRBD1 identical over 7 bases. Germline assignment: CDR1 MNHEY and CDR2 SMNVEV (reference sequence). The trim removed 6 bases at V and 4 bases at J, leaving 11 bases unmatched. CDR3 length: 15 amino acids. The CDR3 DNA reads as TGTGCCAGCAGCCGCTGGGCCCAGGGGGGCTATGGCTACACCTTC. Protein: CASSRWAQGGYGYTF.

The chain uses TRBV10-2 and TRBJ2-1; no clear D gene. The CDR3 runs 14 residues. V shed 2 bases and J shed 2 bases, with 7 bases lying between them. Germline CDR1 reads WSHSY; CDR2 reads SAAADI. The CDR3 reads CASSETPAYNEQFF. The DNA for the CDR3 is TGCGCCAGCAGTGAGACACCGGCCTACAATGAGCAGTTCTTC.

This clonotype was counted ten times or more. The chain combines TRBV27 with TRBJ2-4, with TRBD2 matching 7 bases. After removal of 5 bases from V and 1 base from J, the junction contained 8 bases not matched to a gene. This CDR3 contains 16 residues. Germline V CDR1 and CDR2: MNHEY, SMNVEV (reference sequence). CDR3 sequence (DNA): TGTGCCAGCAGTAACCTCGGAGCGGGGGCCAAAAACATTCAGTACTTC. This sequence encodes CASSNLGAGAKNIQYF.

This clonotype came up a few times. The chain carries TRBV25-1 and TRBJ2-6, with unresolved D. The germline CDR1 and CDR2 sequences are MGHDK and SYGVNS. V shed 4 bases and J shed 12 bases, with 10 bases lying between them. CDR3 size: 12 residues. This CDR3 reads CASSGVIGVLTF. The DNA for the CDR3 is TGTGCCAGCAGTGGGGTTATCGGCGTCCTGACTTTC.

This clonotype appeared many times. This chain uses TRBV20-1 with TRBJ1-1; D gene uncertain. CDR3 length: 15 amino acids. CDR1 and CDR2 (germline): DFQATT, SNEGSKA (reference sequence). V was shortened by 3 bases and J by 4 bases, with 18 bases between the two germline ends. In nucleotides, the CDR3 is TGCAGTGCTAGTAGCGGGTCGTCGGGCGGCACTGAAGCTTTCTTT. Its protein product is CSASSGSSGGTEAFF.

This clonotype came up many times. The V call is TRBV5-6, the J call TRBJ2-1; unclear D gene. Germline V lookup: CDR1 SGHDT, CDR2 YYEEEE. This CDR3 spans 12 amino acids. Trimming took 0 bases from V and 7 from J, leaving 5 bases between them. The DNA for the CDR3 is TGTGCCAGCAGCTTGGTGTTTAATGAGCAGTTCTTC. Amino acid sequence: CASSLVFNEQFF.

The chain joins TRBV12-3 or TRBV12-4 to TRBJ2-5; D is unclear. The V and J ends lost 6 bases and 3 bases respectively, with 14 bases between them. There are 14 residues in the CDR3. The CDR3 nucleotides read TGTGCCAGCAGCACCCGACGGAAAGAAGAGACCCAGTACTTC. It specifies CASSTRRKEETQYF.

This clonotype occurred many times. V gene TRBV12-3 or TRBV12-4 combines with J gene TRBJ2-2; D is undetermined. The CDR3 has 17 residues. V was pared by 6 bases and J by 1 base, with 18 bases between. The CDR3 is CASRNHPRSLNTGELFF. In DNA form, the CDR3 reads TGTGCCAGCAGAAACCACCCGAGGTCGTTGAACACCGGGGAGCTGTTTTTT.

This clonotype was counted ten times or more. The chain is built from TRBV5-6 and TRBJ1-6, with TRBD1 matching 11 bases. Germline loops: CDR1 SGHDT, CDR2 YYEEEE. After removal of 3 bases from V and 7 bases from J, the junction contained 6 bases not matched to a gene. This CDR3 contains 16 residues. CDR3 bases: TGTGCCAGCAGCTCGGACAGGGGGCGTGTGAATTCACCCCTCCACTTT. Protein sequence: CASSSDRGRVNSPLHF.

V is TRBV27 and J is TRBJ1-2; D gene unclear. The CDR3 extends over 12 amino acids. With 4 bases removed from V and 6 bases from J, the gap between germline ends came to 9 bases. CDR1 MNHEY and CDR2 SMNVEV come from the germline V gene (reference sequence). CDR3 sequence (DNA): TGTGCCAGCAGTTCCCTCACGGATGGCTACACCTTC. This encodes CASSSLTDGYTF.

The CDR3 protein is CSARGTGKRNYGYTF. The CDR3 DNA reads TGCAGTGCTAGAGGGACAGGAAAGAGGAACTATGGCTACACCTTC. J is TRBJ1-2 and V is TRBV20-1; 7 nucleotides align to TRBD1. Germline CDR1 is DFQATT and CDR2 is SNEGSKA (reference sequence). Unmatched junction bases numbered 7, after V lost 1 base and J lost 2 bases. The CDR3 is made up of 15 amino acids.

There are many counts of this clonotype. CDR3 sequence reads: CASSVEGQATREQYF. CDR3 sequence (DNA): TGTGCCAGCAGCGTAGAAGGACAGGCAACGAGGGAGCAGTACTTC. The V and J genes are TRBV9 and TRBJ2-7; 7 bases line up with TRBD1. This CDR3 contains 15 residues. The ends lost 0 bases at V and 7 bases at J; junction bases unmatched: 10. The germline gives CDR1 SGDLS, CDR2 YYNGEE.

This clonotype was counted ten times or more. The chain joins TRBV7-2 to TRBJ2-4, with a possible D match to TRBD1 (6 bases). Germline assignment: CDR1 SGHTA and CDR2 FQGNSA. The CDR3 covers 15 residues. Trimming removed 5 bases at V and 15 bases at J, with 26 bases between. This CDR3 is CASSLHRDTPTGLYF. For the CDR3, the DNA is TGTGCCAGCAGCCTCCACCGGGACACCCCTACCGGGCTGTACTTC. Full variable domain (remainder filled in from reference TRBV7-2 and TRBJ2-4): GAGVSQSPSNKVTEKGKDVELRCDPISGHTALYWYRQSLGQGLEFLIYFQGNSAPDKSGLPSDRFSAERTGGSVSTLTIQRTQQEDSAVYLCASSLHRDTPTGLYFGAGTRLSVL.

This clonotype was picked up a small number of times. The chain couples TRBV11-2 to TRBJ1-1, with D uncertain. The germline gives CDR1 SGHAT, CDR2 FQNNGV. This CDR3 region has 15 residues. V lost 5 bases to trimming and J lost 1 base, with 14 bases between them. The CDR3 reads CASSAWGGSNTEAFF. DNA for the CDR3: TGTGCCAGCAGCGCGTGGGGAGGATCGAACACTGAAGCTTTCTTT.

CDR3 sequence (DNA): TGCAGTGCTGGCCGGGACAGAGTCTATGGCTACACCTTC. The encoded protein is CSAGRDRVYGYTF. The chain is built from TRBV20-1 and TRBJ1-2; 7 bases are shared with TRBD1. J lost 4 bases, V lost 5 bases, and 7 bases had no gene match. The CDR3 length is 13 residues. Germline V lookup: CDR1 DFQATT, CDR2 SNEGSKA (reference sequence).

The chain employs TRBV5-1 and TRBJ2-7; 8 bases agree with TRBD2. The V gene's germline CDR1 is SGHRS and CDR2 YFSETQ. The CDR3 extends over 16 amino acids. The junction had 8 bases not matched to a gene; V was cut back by 0 bases and J by 3 bases. The CDR3 region is CASSLAVKRGNYEQYF. CDR3 in DNA: TGCGCCAGCAGCTTGGCCGTCAAGCGGGGGAACTACGAGCAGTACTTC.

This clonotype was counted at least ten times. The chain couples TRBV29-1 to TRBJ2-4, with a weak D call TRBD1 (5 bases). The CDR3 is 13 residues long. Trimming stripped 4 bases from V and 8 bases from J, with 15 bases between. Germline V gene data show CDR1 as SQVTM and CDR2 as ANQGSEA. In DNA, the CDR3 is TGCAGCGTTGCGCAGGGTGGGTCCGACATTCAGTACTTC. As protein: CSVAQGGSDIQYF.

Many counts were recorded for this clonotype. This rearrangement joins TRBV20-1 to TRBJ2-1, with TRBD2 matching over 10 bases. V shed 3 bases, J shed 6 bases, and the junction held 5 bases outside the gene matches. This CDR3 comprises 14 residues. The germline gives CDR1 DFQATT, CDR2 SNEGSKA (reference sequence). The DNA of the CDR3 is TGCAGTGCTAGCGGCCTAGCGGGGGCCAATGAGCAGTTCTTC. This gives the protein CSASGLAGANEQFF.

This clonotype occurred many times. The gene calls are TRBV25-1 and TRBJ1-2; 7 bases agree with TRBD1. J was trimmed by 2 bases and V by 0 bases; bases with no gene match: 12. This CDR3 has 18 residues. Germline assignment: CDR1 MGHDK and CDR2 SYGVNS. DNA of the CDR3: TGTGCCAGCAGTGAATACCTTGTCACAGGGGATAAAAACTATGGCTACACCTTC. It yields the protein CASSEYLVTGDKNYGYTF.